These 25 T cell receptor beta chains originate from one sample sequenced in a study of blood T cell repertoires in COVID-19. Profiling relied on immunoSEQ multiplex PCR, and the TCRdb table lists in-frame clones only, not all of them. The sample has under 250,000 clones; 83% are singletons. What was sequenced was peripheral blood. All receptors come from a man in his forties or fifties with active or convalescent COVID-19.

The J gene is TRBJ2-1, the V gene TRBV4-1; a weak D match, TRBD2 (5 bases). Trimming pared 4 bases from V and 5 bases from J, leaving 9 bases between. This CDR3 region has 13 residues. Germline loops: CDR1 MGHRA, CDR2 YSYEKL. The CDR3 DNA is TGCGCCAGCAGCCTAGGACTTAACAATGAGCAGTTCTTC. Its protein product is CASSLGLNNEQFF.

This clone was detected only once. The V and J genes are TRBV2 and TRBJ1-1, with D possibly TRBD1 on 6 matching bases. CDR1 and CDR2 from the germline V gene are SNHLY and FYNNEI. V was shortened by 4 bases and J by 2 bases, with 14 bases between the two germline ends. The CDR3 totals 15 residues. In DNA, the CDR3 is TGTGCCAGCAGTGTGGGGGGGCAGATTAACACTGAAGCTTTCTTT. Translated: CASSVGGQINTEAFF.

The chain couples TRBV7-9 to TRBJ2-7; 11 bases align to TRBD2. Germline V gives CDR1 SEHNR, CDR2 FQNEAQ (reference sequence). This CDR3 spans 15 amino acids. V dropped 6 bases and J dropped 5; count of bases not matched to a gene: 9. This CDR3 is CASRSSGTSGHEQYF. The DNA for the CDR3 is TGTGCCAGCAGGTCCTCCGGGACTAGCGGCCACGAGCAGTACTTC.

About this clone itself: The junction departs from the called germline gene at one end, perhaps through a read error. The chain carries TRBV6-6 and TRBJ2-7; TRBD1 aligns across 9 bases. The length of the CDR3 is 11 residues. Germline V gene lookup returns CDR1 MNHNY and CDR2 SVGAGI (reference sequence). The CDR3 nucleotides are TGTGCCAGCAGTTCGGTCAGGGACAGGGAGTTC. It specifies CASSSVRDREF.

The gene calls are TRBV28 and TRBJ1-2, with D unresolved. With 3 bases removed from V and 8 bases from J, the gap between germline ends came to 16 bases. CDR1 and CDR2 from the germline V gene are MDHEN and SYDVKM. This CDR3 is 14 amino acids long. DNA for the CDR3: TGTGCCAGCAGTTTCCCCGCCGGGGAGAGGGGCTACACCTTC. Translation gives CASSFPAGERGYTF.

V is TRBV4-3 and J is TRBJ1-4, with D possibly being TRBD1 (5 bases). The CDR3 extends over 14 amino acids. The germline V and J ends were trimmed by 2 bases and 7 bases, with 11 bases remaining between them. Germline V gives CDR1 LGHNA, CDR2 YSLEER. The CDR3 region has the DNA TGCGCCAGCAGCCAATTGGGGGGGGGTGAAAAACTGTTTTTT. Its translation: CASSQLGGGEKLFF.

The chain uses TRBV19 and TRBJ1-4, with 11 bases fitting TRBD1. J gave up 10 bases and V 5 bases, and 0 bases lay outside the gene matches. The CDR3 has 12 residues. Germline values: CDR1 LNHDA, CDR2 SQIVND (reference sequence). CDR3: CASSGTGGKLFF. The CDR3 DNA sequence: TGTGCCAGTAGTGGGACAGGGGGAAAACTGTTTTTT. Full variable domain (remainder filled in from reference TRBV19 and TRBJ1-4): DGGITQSPKYLFRKEGQNVTLSCEQNLNHDAMYWYRQDPGQGLRLIYYSQIVNDFQKGDIAEGYSVSREKKESFPLTVTSAQKNPTAFYLCASSGTGGKLFFGSGTQLSVL.

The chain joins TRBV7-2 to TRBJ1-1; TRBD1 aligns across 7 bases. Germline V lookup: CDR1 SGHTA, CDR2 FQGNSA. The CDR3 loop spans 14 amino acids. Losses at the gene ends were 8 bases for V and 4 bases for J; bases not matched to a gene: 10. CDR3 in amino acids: CASGTVSLSTEAFF. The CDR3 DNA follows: TGTGCCAGCGGGACAGTCAGCTTGAGCACTGAAGCTTTCTTT.

CDR3 DNA: TGTGCCAGTAGTACCCAGAACTCTGGGGCCAACGTCCTGACTTTC. Residues: CASSTQNSGANVLTF. The V and J genes are TRBV19 and TRBJ2-6; D gene unclear. The V gene's germline CDR1 is LNHDA and CDR2 SQIVND (reference sequence). The CDR3 loop spans 15 amino acids. V was shortened by 4 bases and J by 0 bases, with 7 bases between the two germline ends.

CDR3 region: CASSLGQATPGYGYTF. The CDR3 nucleotides are TGTGCCAGCTCACTAGGACAGGCTACTCCCGGGTATGGCTACACCTTC. This chain joins TRBV18 and TRBJ1-2; the match to TRBD1 covers 7 bases. Unmatched junction bases numbered 13, after V lost 4 bases and J lost 5 bases. CDR3 length equals 16 residues. Germline CDR1 is KGHSH and CDR2 is LQKENI. The full variable domain, in which reference TRBV18 and TRBJ1-2 provide the parts outside the CDR3, is NAGVMQNPRHLVRRRGQEARLRCSPMKGHSHVYWYRQLPEEGLKFMVYLQKENIIDESGMPKERFSAEFPKEGPSILRIQQVVRGDSAAYFCASSLGQATPGYGYTFGSGTRLTVV.

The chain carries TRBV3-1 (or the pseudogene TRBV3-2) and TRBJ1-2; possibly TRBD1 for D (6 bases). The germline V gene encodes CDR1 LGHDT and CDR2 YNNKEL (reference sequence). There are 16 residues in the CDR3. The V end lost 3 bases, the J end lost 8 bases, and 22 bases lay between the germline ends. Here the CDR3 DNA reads TGTGCCAGCAGCCATGCGGCCCGTGCGGGGGGCCGGGGCTACACCTTC. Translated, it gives CASSHAARAGGRGYTF.

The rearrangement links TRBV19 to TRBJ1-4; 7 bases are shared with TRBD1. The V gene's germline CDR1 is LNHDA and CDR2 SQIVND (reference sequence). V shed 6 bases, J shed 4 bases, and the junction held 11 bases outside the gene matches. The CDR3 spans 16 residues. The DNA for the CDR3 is TGTGCCAGTAGCTCGGGGTTGACAGGGTTTAATGAAAAACTGTTTTTT. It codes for CASSSGLTGFNEKLFF. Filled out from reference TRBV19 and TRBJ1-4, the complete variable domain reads DGGITQSPKYLFRKEGQNVTLSCEQNLNHDAMYWYRQDPGQGLRLIYYSQIVNDFQKGDIAEGYSVSREKKESFPLTVTSAQKNPTAFYLCASSSGLTGFNEKLFFGSGTQLSVL.

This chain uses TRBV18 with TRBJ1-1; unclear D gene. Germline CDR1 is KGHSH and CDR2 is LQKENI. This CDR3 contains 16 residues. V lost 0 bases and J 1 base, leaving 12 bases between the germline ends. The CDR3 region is CASSPPSGAKNTEAFF. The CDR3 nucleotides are TGTGCCAGCTCACCACCTTCTGGTGCTAAGAACACTGAAGCTTTCTTT.

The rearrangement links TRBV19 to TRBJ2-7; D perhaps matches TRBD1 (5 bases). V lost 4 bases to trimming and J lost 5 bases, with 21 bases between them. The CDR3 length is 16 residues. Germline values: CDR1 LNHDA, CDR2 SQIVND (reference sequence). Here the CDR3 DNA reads TGTGCCAGTAGTACCACCCTCAGTAGGGGTGCGGACGAGCAGTACTTC. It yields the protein CASSTTLSRGADEQYF.

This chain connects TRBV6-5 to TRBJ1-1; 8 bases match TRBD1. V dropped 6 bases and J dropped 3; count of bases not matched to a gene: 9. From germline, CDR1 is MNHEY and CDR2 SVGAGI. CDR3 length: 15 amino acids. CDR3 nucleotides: TGTGCCAGCAGCATAAACAGGGGGTCGCACACTGAAGCTTTCTTT. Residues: CASSINRGSHTEAFF.

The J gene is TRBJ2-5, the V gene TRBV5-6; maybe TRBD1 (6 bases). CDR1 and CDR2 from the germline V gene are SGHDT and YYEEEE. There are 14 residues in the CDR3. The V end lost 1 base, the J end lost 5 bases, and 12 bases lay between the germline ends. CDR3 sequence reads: CASSLMGAEETQYF. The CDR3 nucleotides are TGTGCCAGCAGCTTGATGGGGGCGGAGGAGACCCAGTACTTC.

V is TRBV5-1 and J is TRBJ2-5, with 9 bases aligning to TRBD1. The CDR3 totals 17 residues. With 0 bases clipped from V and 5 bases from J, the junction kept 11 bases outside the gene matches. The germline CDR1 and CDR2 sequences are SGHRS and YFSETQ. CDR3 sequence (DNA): TGCGCCAGCAGCTTGGGCGACAGGGGGTCAGGAAGGGAGACCCAGTACTTC. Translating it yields CASSLGDRGSGRETQYF. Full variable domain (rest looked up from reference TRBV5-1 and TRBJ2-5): KAGVTQTPRYLIKTRGQQVTLSCSPISGHRSVSWYQQTPGQGLQFLFEYFSETQRNKGNFPGRFSGRQFSNSRSEMNVSTLELGDSALYLCASSLGDRGSGRETQYFGPGTRLLVL.

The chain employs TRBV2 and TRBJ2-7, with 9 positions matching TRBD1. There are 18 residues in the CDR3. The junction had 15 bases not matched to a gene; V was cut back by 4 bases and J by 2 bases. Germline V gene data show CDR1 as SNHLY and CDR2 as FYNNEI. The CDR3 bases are TGTGCCAGCAGTGTGCGGACAGGGGTGATGGGTCGGGCCTACGAGCAGTACTTC. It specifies CASSVRTGVMGRAYEQYF.

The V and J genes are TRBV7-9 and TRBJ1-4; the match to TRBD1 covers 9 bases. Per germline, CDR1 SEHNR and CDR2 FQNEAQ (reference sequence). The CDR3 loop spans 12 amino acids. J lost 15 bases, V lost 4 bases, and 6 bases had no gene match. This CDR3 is CASSSYDRGVFF. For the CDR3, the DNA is TGTGCCAGCAGCTCCTATGACAGGGGGGTGTTTTTT.

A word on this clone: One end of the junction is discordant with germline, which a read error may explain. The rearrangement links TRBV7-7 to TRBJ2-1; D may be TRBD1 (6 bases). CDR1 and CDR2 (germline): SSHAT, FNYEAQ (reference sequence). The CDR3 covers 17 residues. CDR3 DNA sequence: TGTGCTAGCAGCCATTTCCCAACAGGGAGCTCCTACAATGAGCAGTTCTTC. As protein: CASSHFPTGSSYNEQFF.

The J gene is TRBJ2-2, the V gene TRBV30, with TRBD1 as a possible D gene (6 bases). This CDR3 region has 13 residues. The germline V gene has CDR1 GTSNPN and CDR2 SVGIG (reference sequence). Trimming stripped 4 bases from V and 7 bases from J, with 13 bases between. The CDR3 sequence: CAWTGDNRGELFF. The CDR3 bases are TGTGCCTGGACCGGGGACAATCGCGGGGAGCTGTTTTTT. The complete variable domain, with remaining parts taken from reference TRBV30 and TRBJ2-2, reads SQTIHQWPATLVQPVGSPLSLECTVEGTSNPNLYWYRQAAGRGLQLLFYSVGIGQISSEVPQNLSASRPQDRQFILSSKKLLLSDSGFYLCAWTGDNRGELFFGEGSRLTVL.

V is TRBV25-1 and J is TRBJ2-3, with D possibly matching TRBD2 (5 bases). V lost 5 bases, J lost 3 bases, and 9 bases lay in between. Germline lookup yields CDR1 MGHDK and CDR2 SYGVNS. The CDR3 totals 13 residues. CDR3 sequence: CASSLIATDTQYF. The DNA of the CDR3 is TGTGCCAGCAGTTTGATAGCGACAGATACGCAGTATTTT. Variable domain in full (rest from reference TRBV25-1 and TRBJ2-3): EADIYQTPRYLVIGTGKKITLECSQTMGHDKMYWYQQDPGMELHLIHYSYGVNSTEKGDLSSESTVSRIRTEHFPLTLESARPSHTSQYLCASSLIATDTQYFGPGTRLTVL.

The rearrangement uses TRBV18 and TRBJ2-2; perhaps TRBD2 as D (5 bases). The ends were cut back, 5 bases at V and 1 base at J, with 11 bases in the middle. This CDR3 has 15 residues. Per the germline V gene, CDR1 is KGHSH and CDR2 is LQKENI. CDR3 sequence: CASSSRAGNTGELFF. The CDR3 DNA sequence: TGTGCCAGCTCATCGAGGGCAGGGAACACCGGGGAGCTGTTTTTT.

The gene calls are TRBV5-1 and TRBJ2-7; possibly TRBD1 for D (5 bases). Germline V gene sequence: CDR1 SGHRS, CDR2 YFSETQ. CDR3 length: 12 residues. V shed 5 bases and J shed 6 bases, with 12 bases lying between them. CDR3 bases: TGCGCCAGCAGGACAGAATCTGGCGAGCAGTACTTC. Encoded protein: CASRTESGEQYF.

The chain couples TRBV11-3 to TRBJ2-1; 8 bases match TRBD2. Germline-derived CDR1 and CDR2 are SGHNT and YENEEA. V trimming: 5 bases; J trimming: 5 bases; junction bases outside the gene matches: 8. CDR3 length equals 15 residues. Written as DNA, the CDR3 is TGTGCCAGCAGCCCCGGGATAGCGGGACACAATGAGCAGTTCTTC. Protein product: CASSPGIAGHNEQFF.